Listed here are 7 T cell receptor beta chains from one sample, sequenced in a study of CD8+CD57+ T cells in acquired aplastic anemia (dated by TCRdb to the late 2010s). The patients picked for sequencing were ones in whom flow cytometry had shown an expansion of CD8+CD57+ cells. These reads were obtained on an Illumina HiSeq 2000. Genomic DNA was used as template for profiling of TCR beta VDJ combinations and CDR3 sequences. TCRdb reran the public reads through fastp at Q25 and MiXCR, keeping productive beta chains. CDR3 protein duplicates are merged, each entry listing the most common genes and DNA. The sample records 200,000 to 300,000 distinct CDR3 sequences, 47% of which are singletons. The ten largest clonotypes hold less than 9% of the sample. Specimen: sorted CD4+, CD8+, or CD8+CD57+ T cells (not recorded which) from PBMCs. The receptors shown here come from a human donor with aplastic anemia.

This clonotype came up many times. V usage is TRBV14 and J usage is TRBJ2-3; D is ambiguous. The CDR3 is 13 amino acids. Germline lookup yields CDR1 SGHDN and CDR2 FVKESK. V shed 0 bases and J shed 4 bases, with 5 bases lying between them. CDR3 loop: CASSQDRPDTQYF. The CDR3 DNA sequence: TGTGCCAGCAGCCAAGATCGCCCAGATACGCAGTATTTT.

The rearrangement uses TRBV2 and TRBJ2-7, with 8 bases that match TRBD1. The V and J ends lost 1 base and 6 bases, in that order; junction bases with no gene match: 8. The CDR3 is made up of 15 amino acids. The germline V gene has CDR1 SNHLY and CDR2 FYNNEI. CDR3 loop: CASSEDLTGVGEQYF. CDR3 in DNA: TGTGCCAGCAGTGAAGATCTGACAGGGGTCGGCGAGCAGTACTTC.

CDR3 region: CATSSPTAMNTEAFF. In nucleotides, the CDR3 is TGTGCCACCAGCAGCCCTACGGCAATGAACACTGAAGCTTTCTTT. V and J are TRBV15 and TRBJ1-1, with no clear D. Deletions cut 3 bases from V and 0 bases from J, with 11 bases between. The germline V gene encodes CDR1 LNHNV and CDR2 YYDKDF (reference sequence). This CDR3 region has 15 residues.

The rearrangement links TRBV19 to TRBJ1-1; D gene ambiguous. The V end lost 4 bases, the J end lost 1 base, and 10 bases lay between the germline ends. Germline V gene data show CDR1 as LNHDA and CDR2 as SQIVND (reference sequence). The CDR3 spans 14 residues. CDR3 DNA sequence: TGTGCCAGTAGTACGTCTGGGGAGAACACTGAAGCTTTCTTT. Translation: CASSTSGENTEAFF.

This clonotype was observed at least ten times. The chain combines TRBV9 with TRBJ1-1; D unresolved. This CDR3 comprises 15 residues. Trimming pared 4 bases from V and 0 bases from J, leaving 13 bases between. CDR1 and CDR2 from the germline V gene are SGDLS and YYNGEE. The CDR3 DNA reads TGTGCCAGCAGCCCGACTCCGCCCATGAACACTGAAGCTTTCTTT. Protein product: CASSPTPPMNTEAFF.

The CDR3 sequence is CAISWTGTNQPQHF. The CDR3 nucleotides read TGTGCCATCAGTTGGACAGGGACCAATCAGCCCCAGCATTTT. The J gene is TRBJ1-5, the V gene TRBV10-3; 8 bases are a match to TRBD1. The junction had 3 bases not matched to a gene; V was cut back by 5 bases and J by 3 bases. The CDR3 extends over 14 amino acids. CDR1 and CDR2 (germline): ENHRY, SYGVKD.

For this clonotype: The germline gene is not matched at one end of the junction; a read error may be the cause. V gene TRBV7-9 combines with J gene TRBJ2-1; 9 bases agree with TRBD2. Germline V gene sequence: CDR1 SEHNR, CDR2 FQNEAQ (reference sequence). CDR3 length: 13 residues. CDR3: CASGRGGLNGQFF. Here the CDR3 DNA reads TGTGCCAGCGGGCGGGGGGGCCTGAATGGGCAGTTCTTC. The full variable domain, its missing parts supplied by reference TRBV7-9 and TRBJ2-1, is DTGVSQNPRHKITKRGQNVTFRCDPISEHNRLYWYRQTLGQGPEFLTYFQNEAQLEKSRLLSDRFSAERPKGSFSTLEIQRTEQGDSAMYLCASGRGGLNGQFFGPGTRLTVL.